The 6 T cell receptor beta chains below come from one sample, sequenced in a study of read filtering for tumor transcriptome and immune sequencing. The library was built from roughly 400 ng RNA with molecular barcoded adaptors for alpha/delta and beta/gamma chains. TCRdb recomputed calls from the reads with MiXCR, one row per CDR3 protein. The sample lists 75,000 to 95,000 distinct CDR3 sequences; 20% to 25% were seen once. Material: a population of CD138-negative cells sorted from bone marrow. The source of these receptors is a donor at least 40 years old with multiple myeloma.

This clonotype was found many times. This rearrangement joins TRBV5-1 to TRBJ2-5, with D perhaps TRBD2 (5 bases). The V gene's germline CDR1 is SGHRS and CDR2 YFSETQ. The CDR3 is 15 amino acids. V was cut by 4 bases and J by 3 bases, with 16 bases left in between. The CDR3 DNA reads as TGCGCCAGCAGCGTGGCGGTTGGGAGAGAAGAGACCCAGTACTTC. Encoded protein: CASSVAVGREETQYF. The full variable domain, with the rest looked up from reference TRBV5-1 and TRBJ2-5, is KAGVTQTPRYLIKTRGQQVTLSCSPISGHRSVSWYQQTPGQGLQFLFEYFSETQRNKGNFPGRFSGRQFSNSRSEMNVSTLELGDSALYLCASSVAVGREETQYFGPGTRLLVL.

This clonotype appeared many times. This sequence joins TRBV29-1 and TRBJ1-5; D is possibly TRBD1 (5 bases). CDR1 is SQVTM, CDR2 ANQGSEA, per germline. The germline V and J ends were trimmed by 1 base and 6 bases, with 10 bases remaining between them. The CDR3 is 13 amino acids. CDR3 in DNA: TGCAGCGTTGAAGGGTTTCAGGGTCAGCCCCAGCATTTT. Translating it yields CSVEGFQGQPQHF.

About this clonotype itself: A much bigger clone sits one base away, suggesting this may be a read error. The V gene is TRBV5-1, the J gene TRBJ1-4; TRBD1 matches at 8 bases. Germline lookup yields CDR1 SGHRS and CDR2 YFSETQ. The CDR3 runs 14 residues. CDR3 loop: CAGSSGTGHEKLFF. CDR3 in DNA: TGCGCCGGCAGCTCCGGGACAGGACATGAAAAACTGTTTTTT.

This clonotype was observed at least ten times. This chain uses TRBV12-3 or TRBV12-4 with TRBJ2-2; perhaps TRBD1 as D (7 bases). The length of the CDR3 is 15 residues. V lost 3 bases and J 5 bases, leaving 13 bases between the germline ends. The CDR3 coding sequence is TGTGCCAGCAGTTTGATCCAGGGGGGAACCGGGGAGCTGTTTTTT. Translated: CASSLIQGGTGELFF.

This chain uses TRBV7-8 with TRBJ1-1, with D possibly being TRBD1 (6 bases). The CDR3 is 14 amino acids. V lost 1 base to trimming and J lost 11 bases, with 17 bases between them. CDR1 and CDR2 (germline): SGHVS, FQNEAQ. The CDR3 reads CASSLGRGARMAFF. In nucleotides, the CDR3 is TGTGCCAGCAGCTTAGGCCGGGGGGCGCGGATGGCTTTCTTT.

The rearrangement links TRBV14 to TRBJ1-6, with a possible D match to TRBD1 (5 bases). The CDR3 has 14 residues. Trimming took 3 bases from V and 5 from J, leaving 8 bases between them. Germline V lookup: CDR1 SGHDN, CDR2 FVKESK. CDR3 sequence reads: CASSQGVNNSPLHF. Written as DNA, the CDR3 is TGTGCCAGCAGCCAGGGGGTGAATAATTCACCCCTCCACTTT.